The 27 T cell receptor beta chains listed next were all sequenced from one sample in a study of blood T cell repertoires in COVID-19. Clones were sequenced by immunoSEQ multiplex PCR, and TCRdb holds only the in-frame ones, with some missing. The sample lists 75,000 to 80,000 clones; 91% were seen once. The sample consisted of peripheral blood. All receptors derive from a human donor in a cohort sampled during active COVID-19.

The gene calls are TRBV5-4 and TRBJ1-5; TRBD1 might be the D (5 bases). V lost 4 bases, J lost 6 bases, and 17 bases lay in between. The CDR3 is made up of 15 amino acids. CDR1 SGHNT and CDR2 YYREEE come from the germline V gene (reference sequence). The CDR3 region is CASSAGGRGGQPQHF. Written as DNA, the CDR3 is TGTGCCAGCAGCGCCGGTGGGAGGGGCGGTCAGCCCCAGCATTTT.

The V and J genes are TRBV3-1 (or the pseudogene TRBV3-2) and TRBJ1-1; no clear D. Germline CDR1 is LGHDT and CDR2 is YNNKEL (reference sequence). The V and J ends lost 0 bases and 7 bases respectively, with 9 bases between them. The CDR3 totals 13 residues. The CDR3 sequence: CASSQDKSLEAFF. CDR3 in DNA: TGTGCCAGCAGCCAAGATAAGAGCCTTGAAGCTTTCTTT.

V usage is TRBV11-2 and J usage is TRBJ2-7; TRBD2 might be the D (6 bases). Trimming took off 2 bases at V and 3 bases at J, with 17 bases between the two ends. This CDR3 has 16 amino acids. CDR1 and CDR2 (germline): SGHAT, FQNNGV. Here the CDR3 DNA reads TGTGCCAGCAGCTTACTGTCCGGGACTGTTCTCTACGAGCAGTACTTC. It codes for CASSLLSGTVLYEQYF. The variable domain in full, completed from reference TRBV11-2 and TRBJ2-7, reads EAGVAQSPRYKIIEKRQSVAFWCNPISGHATLYWYQQILGQGPKLLIQFQNNGVVDDSQLPKDRFSAERLKGVDSTLKIQPAKLEDSAVYLCASSLLSGTVLYEQYFGPGTRLTVT.

V gene TRBV4-2 combines with J gene TRBJ1-5; D ambiguous. Trimming took off 4 bases at V and 2 bases at J, with 15 bases between the two ends. Per germline, CDR1 LGHNA and CDR2 YNFKEQ. This CDR3 is 16 amino acids long. The CDR3 loop reads CASSLSQAEGNQPQHF. CDR3 bases: TGTGCCAGCAGCCTTAGTCAAGCTGAGGGCAATCAGCCCCAGCATTTT.

The chain has TRBV29-1 and TRBJ2-5, with D perhaps matching TRBD1 (6 bases). V dropped 6 bases and J dropped 2 bases, with 10 bases sitting between them. This CDR3 contains 12 residues. In germline, CDR1 is SQVTM, CDR2 ANQGSEA. The CDR3 DNA is TGCAGCGTGACGGACAGTCAAGAGACCCAGTACTTC. It codes for CSVTDSQETQYF.

The rearrangement joins TRBV7-3 to TRBJ1-1, with 7 bases matching TRBD1. Unmatched junction bases numbered 4, after V lost 0 bases and J lost 3 bases. CDR3 length: 15 residues. Per the germline V gene, CDR1 is SGHTA and CDR2 is FQGTGA. The CDR3 DNA is TGTGCCAGCAGCTTAACCCAAACAGGGGACACTGAAGCTTTCTTT. This codes for CASSLTQTGDTEAFF.

The gene calls are TRBV30 and TRBJ1-3; 8 bases match TRBD1. The length of the CDR3 is 15 residues. Trimming at V came to 3 bases and at J to 4 bases, leaving 8 bases not matched to a gene. The germline CDR1 and CDR2 sequences are GTSNPN and SVGIG (reference sequence). As DNA, the CDR3 is TGTGCCTGGAGGGACAGGGAATTGGGGGGAAACACCATATATTTT. This encodes CAWRDRELGGNTIYF.

The chain has TRBV5-6 and TRBJ2-3, with 11 bases aligning to TRBD2. From germline, CDR1 is SGHDT and CDR2 YYEEEE. V was pared by 0 bases and J by 8 bases, with 8 bases of the junction left unmatched. The CDR3 contains 16 residues. CDR3 residues: CASSLEVAGGQRTQYF. In nucleotides, the CDR3 is TGTGCCAGCAGCTTGGAGGTAGCGGGGGGGCAACGTACGCAGTATTTT.

The V call is TRBV27, the J call TRBJ1-2; D may be TRBD1 (6 bases). Trimming removed 4 bases from V and 4 bases from J, with 10 bases in between. The length of the CDR3 is 13 residues. Per the germline V gene, CDR1 is MNHEY and CDR2 is SMNVEV (reference sequence). The CDR3 nucleotides read TGTGCCAGCAGTTCATTCAGGGGCTATGGCTACACCTTC. This translates into CASSSFRGYGYTF.

The genes are TRBV7-9 and TRBJ2-3, with TRBD2 matching over 13 bases. J gave up 2 bases and V 5 bases, and 13 bases lay outside the gene matches. The CDR3 is 19 residues long. Germline CDR1 and CDR2: SEHNR and FQNEAQ (reference sequence). CDR3 sequence: CASSRRKGLAGIHTDTQYF. DNA of the CDR3: TGTGCCAGCAGCCGACGTAAGGGACTAGCGGGGATCCACACAGATACGCAGTATTTT.

V usage is TRBV10-3 and J usage is TRBJ2-6; D might be TRBD1 (6 bases). Trimming removed 2 bases from V and 4 bases from J, with 15 bases in between. Germline-derived CDR1 and CDR2 are ENHRY and SYGVKD. The CDR3 length is 17 residues. This chain's CDR3 is CAISELTGGIGANVLTF. The CDR3 DNA is TGTGCCATCAGTGAGCTGACAGGAGGAATAGGGGCCAACGTCCTGACTTTC.

This chain connects TRBV2 to TRBJ1-6, with D unresolved. V was pared by 7 bases and J by 0 bases, with 10 bases between. This CDR3 contains 15 residues. Germline CDR1 is SNHLY and CDR2 is FYNNEI. CDR3 region: CASIPTSSYNSPLHF. The DNA of the CDR3 is TGTGCCAGCATTCCGACAAGCTCCTATAATTCACCCCTCCACTTT.

This clone was seen only once. This rearrangement joins TRBV18 to TRBJ1-2; D is perhaps TRBD1 (5 bases). Germline-derived CDR1 and CDR2 are KGHSH and LQKENI. Trimming shortened V by 3 bases and J by 6 bases, and 14 bases separated the two germline ends. This CDR3 contains 14 residues. The CDR3 nucleotides read TGTGCCAGCTCACCGGGTCTACAGGACCATGGCTACACCTTC. Encoded protein: CASSPGLQDHGYTF.

The chain uses TRBV21-1 and TRBJ2-7; TRBD1, the table's D call, was not compared with the DNA. TRBV21-1 is a pseudogene segment. The CDR3 is 14 residues long. The CDR3 spells CASSKVGHNYEQYF. The CDR3 region has the DNA TGTGCCAGCAGCAAGGTTGGGCACAACTACGAGCAGTACTTC.

This rearrangement joins TRBV30 to TRBJ2-7; 7 bases map to TRBD1. CDR1 is GTSNPN, CDR2 SVGIG, per germline (reference sequence). The CDR3 runs to 13 residues. V shed 3 bases, J shed 6 bases, and the junction held 8 bases outside the gene matches. The CDR3 sequence is CAWRLLQGSEQYF. Here the CDR3 DNA reads TGTGCCTGGAGGCTCTTACAGGGGTCCGAGCAGTACTTC.

The sample holds one count of this clone. The chain links TRBV11-2 to TRBJ2-3, with 12 bases lining up with TRBD2. CDR3 size: 16 residues. Germline V gene sequence: CDR1 SGHAT, CDR2 FQNNGV. V was clipped by 3 bases and J by 2 bases; unmatched bases: 3. As DNA, the CDR3 is TGTGCCAGCAGCTTCCGGACTAGCGGGGCCACAGATACGCAGTATTTT. It encodes CASSFRTSGATDTQYF.

The genes are TRBV12-3 or TRBV12-4 and TRBJ1-1; D is uncertain. This CDR3 is 13 amino acids long. Trimming shortened V by 4 bases and J by 4 bases, and 10 bases separated the two germline ends. The CDR3 bases are TGTGCCAGCAGTTCGACGGGTCGCACTGAAGCTTTCTTT. Its translation is CASSSTGRTEAFF.

The chain combines TRBV18 with TRBJ2-3, with D possibly being TRBD1 (5 bases). V shed 2 bases and J shed 5 bases, with 8 bases lying between them. This CDR3 contains 13 residues. The germline gives CDR1 KGHSH, CDR2 LQKENI. The DNA of the CDR3 is TGTGCCAGCTCACCAGGGGCTGGAGATACGCAGTATTTT. Amino acids: CASSPGAGDTQYF.

The chain links TRBV3-1 (or the pseudogene TRBV3-2) to TRBJ2-7; D is possibly TRBD2 (5 bases). CDR3 size: 16 residues. Germline loops: CDR1 LGHDT, CDR2 YNNKEL (reference sequence). V was pared by 1 base and J by 0 bases, with 13 bases between. CDR3 nucleotides: TGTGCCAGCAGCCAAGTAAGGCGGGCGAGCTCCTACGAGCAGTACTTC. Translation: CASSQVRRASSYEQYF.

This clone was recorded a few times. This rearrangement joins TRBV6-2 or TRBV6-3 to TRBJ1-1, with 11 bases lining up with TRBD1. V lost 5 bases and J lost 5; bases outside the gene matches: 4. This CDR3 is 14 amino acids long. Germline CDR1 MNHEY, CDR2 SVGEGT. CDR3 in amino acids: CASSTGQGGTEAFF. The CDR3, as DNA: TGTGCCAGCAGTACGGGACAGGGGGGAACTGAAGCTTTCTTT.

CDR3 nucleotide sequence: TGCGCCAGCAGTCTTTCTGTGGGACAGGGCTCGGGAGATACGCAGTATTTT. This encodes CASSLSVGQGSGDTQYF. The chain carries TRBV5-1 and TRBJ2-3, with 9 bases that match TRBD1. Trimming at V came to 5 bases and at J to 5 bases, leaving 15 bases not matched to a gene. CDR1 and CDR2 from the germline V gene are SGHRS and YFSETQ. The length of the CDR3 is 17 residues.

This sequence joins TRBV30 and TRBJ2-7, with a weak D call TRBD1 (5 bases). The CDR3 runs 17 residues. Trimming stripped 3 bases from V and 0 bases from J, with 21 bases between. Germline values: CDR1 GTSNPN, CDR2 SVGIG (reference sequence). CDR3 residues: CAWSVVGLPGNSYEQYF. The CDR3 region has the DNA TGTGCCTGGAGCGTGGTTGGCCTACCAGGGAACTCCTACGAGCAGTACTTC.

The rearrangement joins TRBV11-3 to TRBJ1-1, with D possibly matching TRBD1 (6 bases). Germline values: CDR1 SGHNT, CDR2 YENEEA. V lost 1 base and J lost 6, with 12 bases in between. This CDR3 comprises 14 residues. The CDR3 reads CASSLGGTLSEAFF. The CDR3 DNA is TGTGCCAGCAGCTTAGGTGGGACACTATCTGAAGCTTTCTTT.

The chain employs TRBV5-6 and TRBJ1-1; 7 nucleotides align to TRBD1. Trimming removed 6 bases from V and 8 bases from J; junction bases left unmatched: 13. The CDR3 sequence is 14 residues long. Germline CDR1 and CDR2: SGHDT and YYEEEE. CDR3 in amino acids: CASTITYRGTEAFF. CDR3 DNA: TGTGCCAGCACCATTACCTACAGGGGTACGGAAGCTTTCTTT.

CDR3 in amino acids: CASSTGTGTKETQYF. The CDR3 DNA follows: TGTGCCAGCAGCACAGGGACAGGGACCAAAGAGACCCAGTACTTC. This chain uses TRBV7-6 with TRBJ2-5; 9 nucleotides match TRBD1. The V gene end was trimmed by 5 bases and the J gene end by 3 bases; junction bases not matched to a gene: 7. Germline V gene data show CDR1 as SGHVS and CDR2 as FNYEAQ. The length of the CDR3 is 15 residues.

This clone was counted a single time. The rearrangement joins TRBV7-6 to TRBJ2-7; 9 nucleotides agree with TRBD1. Germline-derived CDR1 and CDR2 are SGHVS and FNYEAQ. The CDR3 has 14 amino acids. J lost 4 bases, V lost 5 bases, and 6 bases had no gene match. This CDR3 reads CASSIPGQGYEQYF. Here the CDR3 DNA reads TGTGCCAGCAGCATACCGGGACAGGGATACGAGCAGTACTTC.

The CDR3 region has the DNA TGTGCCAGCAGCGCCGGCACTAGCGGCAGCACAGATACGCAGTATTTT. Protein product: CASSAGTSGSTDTQYF. The genes are TRBV11-2 and TRBJ2-3; 8 positions agree with TRBD2. The length of the CDR3 is 16 residues. Germline trimming cut 5 bases from V and 0 bases from J; bases unmatched to any gene: 7. CDR1 and CDR2 from the germline V gene are SGHAT and FQNNGV. The whole variable domain, filled in from reference TRBV11-2 and TRBJ2-3, reads EAGVAQSPRYKIIEKRQSVAFWCNPISGHATLYWYQQILGQGPKLLIQFQNNGVVDDSQLPKDRFSAERLKGVDSTLKIQPAKLEDSAVYLCASSAGTSGSTDTQYFGPGTRLTVL.